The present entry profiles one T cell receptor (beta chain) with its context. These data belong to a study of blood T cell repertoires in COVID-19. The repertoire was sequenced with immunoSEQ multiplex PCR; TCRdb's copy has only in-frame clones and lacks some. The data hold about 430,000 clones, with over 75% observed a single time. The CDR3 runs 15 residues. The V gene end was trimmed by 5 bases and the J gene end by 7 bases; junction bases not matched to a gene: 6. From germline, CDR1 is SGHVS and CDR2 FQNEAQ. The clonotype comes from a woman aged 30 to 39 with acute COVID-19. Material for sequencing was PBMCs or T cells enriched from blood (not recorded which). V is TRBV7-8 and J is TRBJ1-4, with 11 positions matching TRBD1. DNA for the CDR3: TGTGCCAGCAGCCCGATGGGACAGGGGGTTGAAAAACTGTTTTTT. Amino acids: CASSPMGQGVEKLFF.